This TCR beta chain was sequenced for a study of beta chain features in type 1 diabetes. Stem cell-like memory, regulatory, central memory and naive CD4+ cells were sorted via CD45RO/CCR7/CD25/CD127/CD95/CD27. Expressed TCRB transcripts were sequenced, since all the RNA that had been isolated was reverse transcribed. Clones were read by immunoSEQ multiplex PCR, and TCRdb kept only the in-frame ones, dropping some. The sample holds 200,000 to 250,000 clones; roughly 9.6% are singletons and the top ten take just under 0.035%. The V and J ends lost 4 bases and 5 bases respectively, with 11 bases between them. Germline V gene lookup returns CDR1 SQVTM and CDR2 ANQGSEA. CDR3 length: 12 amino acids.

The TCR was taken from a woman under 30 in good health. Material: naive CD4+ T cells from blood. The chain couples TRBV29-1 to TRBJ1-1, with D perhaps matching TRBD1 (6 bases). Here the CDR3 DNA reads TGCAGCGTTGGGGGTGGGACAACTGAAGCTTTCTTT. Translating gives CSVGGGTTEAFF.